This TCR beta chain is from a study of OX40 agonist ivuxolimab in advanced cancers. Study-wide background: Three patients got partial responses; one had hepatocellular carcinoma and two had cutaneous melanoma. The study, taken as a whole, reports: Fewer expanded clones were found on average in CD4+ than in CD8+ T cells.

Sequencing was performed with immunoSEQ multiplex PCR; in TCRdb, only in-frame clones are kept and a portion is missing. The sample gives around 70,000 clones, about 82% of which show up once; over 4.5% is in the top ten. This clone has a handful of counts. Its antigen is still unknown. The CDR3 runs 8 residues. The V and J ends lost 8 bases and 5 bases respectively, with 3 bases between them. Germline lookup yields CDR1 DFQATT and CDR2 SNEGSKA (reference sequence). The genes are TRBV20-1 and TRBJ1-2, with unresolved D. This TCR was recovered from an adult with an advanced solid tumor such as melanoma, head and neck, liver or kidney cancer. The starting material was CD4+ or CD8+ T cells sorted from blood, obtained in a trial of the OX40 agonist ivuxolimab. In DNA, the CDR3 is TGCAGTCCTTATGGCTACACCTTC. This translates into CSPYGYTF.